These 31 T cell receptor beta chains were all obtained from the same sample, sequenced in a study of cytotoxic CD8 clonotypes in ibrutinib-treated CLL. Clones were sequenced by immunoSEQ multiplex PCR, and TCRdb holds only the in-frame ones, with some missing. Of about 130,000 clones in the sample, around 85% were seen once. Sequencing used PBMCs, obtained after 24 months of ibrutinib treatment. The receptors stem from a human donor with chronic lymphocytic leukemia.

The chain carries TRBV28 and TRBJ1-2; D is unclear. The germline V and J ends were trimmed by 5 bases and 4 bases, with 11 bases remaining between them. Germline lookup yields CDR1 MDHEN and CDR2 SYDVKM. This CDR3 comprises 13 residues. CDR3 residues: CASSTLVVYGYTF. CDR3 nucleotides: TGTGCCAGCAGTACCCTCGTAGTCTATGGCTACACCTTC.

This sequence joins TRBV7-9 and TRBJ2-7; tentative D call: TRBD1 (5 bases). Trimming took off 0 bases at V and 0 bases at J, with 12 bases between the two ends. Germline loops: CDR1 SEHNR, CDR2 FQNEAQ (reference sequence). This CDR3 has 16 residues. The CDR3, as DNA: TGTGCCAGCAGCTTAGCCGTTGGCAGGGACTCCTACGAGCAGTACTTC. It encodes CASSLAVGRDSYEQYF. The entire variable domain, with the rest obtained from reference TRBV7-9 and TRBJ2-7, is as follows: DTGVSQNPRHKITKRGQNVTFRCDPISEHNRLYWYRQTLGQGPEFLTYFQNEAQLEKSRLLSDRFSAERPKGSFSTLEIQRTEQGDSAMYLCASSLAVGRDSYEQYFGPGTRLTVT.

The gene calls are TRBV28 and TRBJ1-2, with D possibly being TRBD1 (5 bases). This CDR3 has 13 residues. Germline CDR1 and CDR2: MDHEN and SYDVKM. Trimming took 8 bases from V and 10 from J, leaving 20 bases between them. This chain's CDR3 is CASGSAEGKYYTF. Here the CDR3 DNA reads TGTGCCAGCGGGTCGGCGGAGGGGAAATACTACACCTTC.

The chain recombines TRBV29-1 with TRBJ2-2, with D perhaps being TRBD1 or TRBD2 (5 bases each). CDR3 length: 15 residues. V was clipped by 3 bases and J by 4 bases, with 15 bases between them. From germline, CDR1 is SQVTM and CDR2 ANQGSEA. The CDR3 is CSVETPLGRTGELFF. As DNA, the CDR3 is TGCAGCGTTGAGACGCCCTTGGGACGCACCGGGGAGCTGTTTTTT.

V gene TRBV5-1 combines with J gene TRBJ2-7; no firm D call. From germline, CDR1 is SGHRS and CDR2 YFSETQ. CDR3 length: 15 amino acids. Between the trimmed V and J ends, which lost 1 base and 5 bases, there was a span of 16 bases. In DNA form, the CDR3 reads TGCGCCAGCAGCTTGAACGGGCATCGCGTGGACGAGCAGTACTTC. This sequence encodes CASSLNGHRVDEQYF.

This chain links TRBV29-1 with TRBJ2-1; 12 bases fit TRBD2. CDR3 length: 16 amino acids. Looked up from germline, CDR1 is SQVTM and CDR2 is ANQGSEA. The V gene end was trimmed by 7 bases and the J gene end by 6 bases; junction bases not matched to a gene: 13. This CDR3 is CSDTHLTSGRSNEQFF. In DNA form, the CDR3 reads TGCAGCGATACCCATCTTACTAGCGGGAGGAGCAATGAGCAGTTCTTC.

The rearrangement joins TRBV9 to TRBJ2-1; 7 bases are a match to TRBD2. The CDR3 is 16 amino acids. CDR1 is SGDLS, CDR2 YYNGEE, per germline. The junction had 3 bases not matched to a gene; V was cut back by 0 bases and J by 0 bases. The CDR3 sequence is CASSVGTSDSYNEQFF. The CDR3 nucleotides read TGTGCCAGCAGCGTAGGTACTAGCGACTCCTACAATGAGCAGTTCTTC. Based on the CDR3 plus reference TRBV9 and TRBJ2-1, the full variable domain is DSGVTQTPKHLITATGQRVTLRCSPRSGDLSVYWYQQSLDQGLQFLIQYYNGEERAKGNILERFSAQQFPDLHSELNLSSLELGDSALYFCASSVGTSDSYNEQFFGPGTRLTVL.

The J gene is TRBJ1-1, the V gene TRBV9; the D is unclear. Germline CDR1 and CDR2: SGDLS and YYNGEE. Trimming cost V 6 bases and J 0 bases, with 15 bases left between them. The CDR3 consists of 15 residues. The DNA for the CDR3 is TGTGCCAGCACCTATGGTAGCACTATGAACACTGAAGCTTTCTTT. Its translation: CASTYGSTMNTEAFF.

The chain links TRBV10-3 to TRBJ2-3, with 9 bases identical to TRBD2. The CDR3 is made up of 15 amino acids. Trimming cost V 6 bases and J 2 bases; bases outside gene matches: 6. The germline V gene has CDR1 ENHRY and CDR2 SYGVKD. The CDR3: CAISTTSGLTDTQYF. The CDR3 DNA is TGTGCCATCAGCACGACTAGCGGCCTCACAGATACGCAGTATTTT.

The chain carries TRBV4-2 and TRBJ1-5; D unresolved. Trimming shortened V by 1 base and J by 3 bases, and 7 bases separated the two germline ends. The CDR3 length is 14 residues. Germline V lookup: CDR1 LGHNA, CDR2 YNFKEQ. The CDR3 sequence is CASSQGSANQPQHF. CDR3 DNA: TGTGCCAGCAGCCAAGGGAGTGCCAATCAGCCCCAGCATTTT.

A single count supports this clone. The chain employs TRBV5-4 and TRBJ2-7; the D gene is possibly TRBD2 (5 bases). Germline assignment: CDR1 SGHNT and CDR2 YYREEE (reference sequence). Trimming took off 3 bases at V and 5 bases at J, with 15 bases between the two ends. This CDR3 is 14 amino acids long. As DNA, the CDR3 is TGTGCCAGCAGCTCCCCTAGCTTGGTCCACGAGCAGTACTTC. It specifies CASSSPSLVHEQYF.

The V gene is TRBV2, the J gene TRBJ2-6; D unresolved. Germline V gives CDR1 SNHLY, CDR2 FYNNEI. V was cut by 7 bases and J by 1 base, with 8 bases left in between. CDR3 size: 14 residues. CDR3 bases: TGTGCCAGCAAGAGCGCGTCTGGGGCCAACGTCCTGACTTTC. It translates to CASKSASGANVLTF.

The gene calls are TRBV11-1 and TRBJ2-5; a weak D match, TRBD2 (5 bases). Germline CDR1 and CDR2: SGHAT and FQDESV (reference sequence). Trimming took off 5 bases at V and 4 bases at J, with 17 bases between the two ends. This CDR3 contains 15 residues. CDR3 coding DNA: TGTGCCAGCAGCCCCGGCCAGAGGGCGCGAGAGACCCAGTACTTC. Its translation is CASSPGQRARETQYF.

V usage is TRBV28 and J usage is TRBJ2-5; D is possibly TRBD1 (5 bases). This CDR3 comprises 14 residues. Germline V CDR1 and CDR2: MDHEN, SYDVKM. The V and J ends lost 6 bases and 4 bases respectively, with 15 bases between them. Here the CDR3 DNA reads TGTGCCAGCAGGGTTTCTAGGGGCCCAGAGACCCAGTACTTC. Translation: CASRVSRGPETQYF.

V is TRBV6-5 and J is TRBJ2-1, with D unclear. The CDR3 is 11 residues long. The germline gives CDR1 MNHEY, CDR2 SVGAGI. V was cut by 2 bases and J by 7 bases, with 3 bases left in between. The CDR3 nucleotides are TGTGCCAGCAGTTACGGGAATGAGCAGTTCTTC. This encodes CASSYGNEQFF.

The count of this clone is one. The chain couples TRBV5-1 to TRBJ1-5, with unresolved D. Deletions cut 0 bases from V and 0 bases from J, with 13 bases between. The germline CDR1 and CDR2 sequences are SGHRS and YFSETQ. The CDR3 length is 17 residues. The CDR3 loop reads CASSLVPPKPSNQPQHF. In DNA, the CDR3 is TGCGCCAGCAGCTTGGTGCCGCCCAAACCTAGCAATCAGCCCCAGCATTTT.

V is TRBV10-1 and J is TRBJ2-7; 7 bases agree with TRBD2. Losses at the gene ends were 10 bases for V and 2 bases for J; bases not matched to a gene: 11. In germline, CDR1 is WNHNN, CDR2 SYGVQD (reference sequence). CDR3 length equals 14 residues. CDR3 amino acids: CANTPAGLPYEQYF. DNA for the CDR3: TGCGCCAACACTCCAGCGGGACTCCCCTACGAGCAGTACTTC.

The chain recombines TRBV5-6 with TRBJ1-5; no reliable D call. The length of the CDR3 is 13 residues. Trimming took 4 bases from V and 1 from J, leaving 6 bases between them. Germline CDR1 SGHDT, CDR2 YYEEEE. CDR3 nucleotides: TGTGCCAGCAGCGCCGACAGCAATCAGCCCCAGCATTTT. Protein sequence: CASSADSNQPQHF.

This chain uses TRBV18 with TRBJ2-3; a possible D gene is TRBD2 (5 bases). Germline V gives CDR1 KGHSH, CDR2 LQKENI. The V gene lost 6 bases and the J gene lost 0 bases, with 16 bases spanning the gap. CDR3 length: 16 residues. CDR3 sequence (DNA): TGTGCCAGCTCCTCCCTTACTGGCGGGAGCACAGATACGCAGTATTTT. Its protein product is CASSSLTGGSTDTQYF.

The chain employs TRBV7-2 and TRBJ2-1; 7 bases are a match to TRBD1. V trimming: 6 bases; J trimming: 0 bases; junction bases outside the gene matches: 8. Germline assignment: CDR1 SGHTA and CDR2 FQGNSA. There are 16 residues in the CDR3. Here the CDR3 DNA reads TGTGCCAGCAGTCCAACAGGGGAAAGCTCCTACAATGAGCAGTTCTTC. It yields the protein CASSPTGESSYNEQFF.

The V call is TRBV5-8, the J call TRBJ2-7; 7 nucleotides agree with TRBD1. The junction had 10 bases not matched to a gene; V was cut back by 4 bases and J by 0 bases. CDR3 size: 16 residues. Per the germline V gene, CDR1 is SGHTS and CDR2 is YDEGEE. This CDR3 is CASSSQGGASSYEQYF. CDR3 DNA: TGTGCCAGCAGCAGCCAAGGGGGCGCGAGCTCCTACGAGCAGTACTTC.

This clone was detected once. This chain joins TRBV15 and TRBJ1-4, with 7 bases that match TRBD1. The CDR3 contains 16 residues. J was trimmed by 0 bases and V by 9 bases; bases with no gene match: 10. Germline V gene lookup returns CDR1 LNHNV and CDR2 YYDKDF (reference sequence). CDR3 amino acids: CATSSTGATTNEKLFF. CDR3 bases: TGTGCCACGAGTAGTACAGGGGCTACAACTAATGAAAAACTGTTTTTT. Using reference TRBV15 and TRBJ1-4 for the parts outside the CDR3, the full variable domain is DAMVIQNPRYQVTQFGKPVTLSCSQTLNHNVMYWYQQKSSQAPKLLFHYYDKDFNNEADTPDNFQSRRPNTSFCFLDIRSPGLGDTAMYLCATSSTGATTNEKLFFGSGTQLSVL.

The chain links TRBV9 to TRBJ2-1, with D perhaps TRBD2 (5 bases). This CDR3 contains 14 residues. Germline V lookup: CDR1 SGDLS, CDR2 YYNGEE. Trimming cost V 0 bases and J 2 bases, with 6 bases left between them. The CDR3 nucleotides are TGTGCCAGCAGCGTAGCCGGGACCTACAATGAGCAGTTCTTC. This translates into CASSVAGTYNEQFF.

This clone was seen a handful of times. The CDR3 coding sequence is TGTGCCAGCAGCCAAGCAGGGGTAGGCGGCTACACCTTC. Translated, it gives CASSQAGVGGYTF. The chain has TRBV6-5 and TRBJ1-2, with D possibly TRBD1 on 6 matching bases. The length of the CDR3 is 13 residues. Germline CDR1 reads MNHEY; CDR2 reads SVGAGI. V lost 6 bases, J lost 8 bases, and 16 bases lay in between.

This clone came up once. This CDR3 is CSVDLTGGHTQYF. In nucleotides, the CDR3 is TGCAGCGTTGATCTAACAGGGGGTCATACGCAGTATTTT. The rearrangement joins TRBV29-1 to TRBJ2-3, with 8 bases fitting TRBD1. The CDR3 sequence is 13 residues long. The ends lost 3 bases at V and 7 bases at J; junction bases unmatched: 6. Germline loops: CDR1 SQVTM, CDR2 ANQGSEA.

This clone has a handful of counts. The V and J genes are TRBV7-9 and TRBJ2-6; a possible D gene is TRBD1 (6 bases). There are 17 residues in the CDR3. V gave up 2 bases and J gave up 2 bases, with 13 bases separating them. In germline, CDR1 is SEHNR, CDR2 FQNEAQ (reference sequence). The CDR3 protein is CASSLWGRGTGANVLTF. The CDR3 nucleotides are TGTGCCAGCAGCTTATGGGGGCGTGGGACTGGGGCCAACGTCCTGACTTTC.

This chain links TRBV7-2 with TRBJ2-7, with D possibly being TRBD2 (5 bases). V lost 1 base and J lost 7, with 17 bases in between. The CDR3 runs to 15 residues. Germline V gene data show CDR1 as SGHTA and CDR2 as FQGNSA. The CDR3 region has the DNA TGTGCCAGCAGCTTAGATGGAGCGGCGGGTCGGGAGCAGTACTTC. It yields the protein CASSLDGAAGREQYF.

The V gene is TRBV9, the J gene TRBJ2-3, with D tentatively TRBD1 (5 bases). Trimming took off 3 bases at V and 6 bases at J, with 14 bases between the two ends. Looked up from germline, CDR1 is SGDLS and CDR2 is YYNGEE. The CDR3 consists of 14 residues. The CDR3 protein is CASSARDSRDTQYF. CDR3 bases: TGTGCCAGCAGCGCCAGGGATTCAAGGGATACGCAGTATTTT.

The chain links TRBV27 to TRBJ1-6; D perhaps matches TRBD1 (5 bases). V lost 6 bases and J lost 10, with 13 bases in between. This CDR3 contains 13 residues. CDR1 is MNHEY, CDR2 SMNVEV, per germline (reference sequence). CDR3 coding DNA: TGTGCCAGCAGAACCCACGGACACTCACCCCTCCACTTT. Amino acid sequence: CASRTHGHSPLHF.

The V gene is TRBV7-8, the J gene TRBJ1-2; possibly TRBD1 for D (5 bases). Germline V CDR1 and CDR2: SGHVS, FQNEAQ. This CDR3 spans 19 amino acids. Between the trimmed V and J ends, which lost 5 bases and 0 bases, there was a span of 25 bases. The CDR3 sequence is CASSPTRTRGPTPNYGYTF. In DNA form, the CDR3 reads TGTGCCAGCAGCCCGACCCGGACTAGGGGCCCTACACCTAACTATGGCTACACCTTC.

The rearrangement joins TRBV28 to TRBJ1-2, with a possible D match to TRBD1 (5 bases). The CDR3 sequence is 14 residues long. The V and J ends lost 1 base and 6 bases respectively, with 12 bases between them. Germline V lookup: CDR1 MDHEN, CDR2 SYDVKM. The CDR3 DNA reads TGTGCCAGCAGTTTATCCCCCAGGGTAGATGGCTACACCTTC. Protein product: CASSLSPRVDGYTF.